The 25 T cell receptor beta chains given below trace back to one sample, sequenced in a study of cytomegalovirus exposure and HLA in healthy donors. PCR was performed using 60 Vbeta and 13 Jbeta primers. Here immunoSEQ multiplex PCR was the method, and the copy in TCRdb shows in-frame clones only, minus some. The sample shows 100,000 to 150,000 clones, around 70% of them seen only once. Material: PBMCs. The receptors originated from a woman in her fifties or sixties in good health and CMV-seropositive.

The V and J genes are TRBV11-3 and TRBJ1-1; possible D gene TRBD1, 5 bases. V was shortened by 2 bases and J by 0 bases, with 7 bases between the two germline ends. There are 14 residues in the CDR3. Germline assignment: CDR1 SGHNT and CDR2 YENEEA. The CDR3 DNA sequence: TGTGCCAGCAGCTTAAGGGGCATGAACACTGAAGCTTTCTTT. This encodes CASSLRGMNTEAFF.

The chain links TRBV5-1 to TRBJ1-2; TRBD1 matches 8 bases. CDR1 and CDR2 from the germline V gene are SGHRS and YFSETQ. The CDR3 has 16 amino acids. V was pared by 4 bases and J by 1 base, with 9 bases of the junction left unmatched. CDR3 DNA sequence: TGCGCCAGCAGCCGAGAACAGGGGGGAAATAACTATGGCTACACCTTC. This encodes CASSREQGGNNYGYTF.

V and J are TRBV11-1 and TRBJ1-6; TRBD1 agrees at 7 bases. The junction had 6 bases not matched to a gene; V was cut back by 1 base and J by 9 bases. Per germline, CDR1 SGHAT and CDR2 FQDESV (reference sequence). The CDR3 has 15 residues. The CDR3 is CASSLVARGFSPLHF. DNA for the CDR3: TGTGCCAGCAGCTTAGTTGCCAGGGGGTTTTCACCCCTCCACTTT.

This clone was found once. The chain has TRBV7-9 and TRBJ1-5, with TRBD1 identical over 7 bases. This CDR3 spans 16 amino acids. Germline V gene data show CDR1 as SEHNR and CDR2 as FQNEAQ (reference sequence). The junction had 8 bases not matched to a gene; V was cut back by 2 bases and J by 4 bases. The CDR3 DNA is TGTGCCAGCAGCTTACTAGGGACAGCTTCTAATCAGCCCCAGCATTTT. Translation: CASSLLGTASNQPQHF. Based on the CDR3 plus reference TRBV7-9 and TRBJ1-5, the full variable domain is DTGVSQNPRHKITKRGQNVTFRCDPISEHNRLYWYRQTLGQGPEFLTYFQNEAQLEKSRLLSDRFSAERPKGSFSTLEIQRTEQGDSAMYLCASSLLGTASNQPQHFGDGTRLSIL.

V usage is TRBV7-2 and J usage is TRBJ2-3, with TRBD2 as a possible D gene (5 bases). CDR1 is SGHTA and CDR2 is FQGNSA in the germline V gene. The CDR3 totals 18 residues. V was cut by 1 base and J by 4 bases, with 21 bases left in between. The CDR3 sequence: CASSLDWRAAAHADTQYF. For the CDR3, the DNA is TGTGCCAGCAGCTTAGACTGGCGGGCGGCGGCTCACGCAGATACGCAGTATTTT.

The genes are TRBV5-8 and TRBJ2-2; D unresolved. V shed 4 bases and J shed 5 bases, with 6 bases lying between them. Germline CDR1 is SGHTS and CDR2 is YDEGEE. This CDR3 has 12 residues. CDR3 nucleotide sequence: TGTGCCAGCAGCCCCTCTACCGGGGAGCTGTTTTTT. It codes for CASSPSTGELFF.

CDR3 in amino acids: CASSLSGGASDTQYF. In DNA, the CDR3 is TGTGCCAGCAGCCTTAGCGGGGGGGCAAGCGATACGCAGTATTTT. The genes are TRBV7-3 and TRBJ2-3; 11 bases are shared with TRBD2. The J segment lost 6 bases and the V segment lost 5 bases, leaving 7 bases of the junction unmatched. This CDR3 has 15 residues. CDR1 is SGHTA and CDR2 is FQGTGA in the germline V gene.

The rearrangement uses TRBV6-5 and TRBJ1-3; D might be TRBD1 (5 bases). Deletions cut 8 bases from V and 1 base from J, with 12 bases between. CDR1 is MNHEY and CDR2 is SVGAGI in the germline V gene. The CDR3 spans 14 residues. CDR3 loop: CASHRGGSGNTIYF. The DNA of the CDR3 is TGTGCCAGCCATCGGGGGGGTTCTGGAAACACCATATATTTT.

This sequence joins TRBV10-3 and TRBJ1-1; D possibly corresponds to TRBD1 (6 bases). Trimming stripped 6 bases from V and 3 bases from J, with 11 bases between. The CDR3 length is 13 residues. Germline V gene sequence: CDR1 ENHRY, CDR2 SYGVKD. The CDR3 region is CAIRKGGDTEAFF. In DNA, the CDR3 is TGTGCCATCAGGAAGGGGGGGGACACTGAAGCTTTCTTT.

This clone was picked up one time. The chain uses TRBV2 and TRBJ1-1; no reliable D call. CDR1 and CDR2 from the germline V gene are SNHLY and FYNNEI. The CDR3 has 11 residues. V was cut by 7 bases and J by 3 bases, with 6 bases left in between. Written as DNA, the CDR3 is TGTGCCAGCAATTTCGACACTGAAGCTTTCTTT. Its translation: CASNFDTEAFF.

This chain links TRBV19 with TRBJ1-1; D gene unclear. V shed 3 bases and J shed 3 bases, with 14 bases lying between them. This CDR3 is built from 15 residues. Germline V lookup: CDR1 LNHDA, CDR2 SQIVND (reference sequence). The CDR3 reads CASSISGNGYTEAFF. The CDR3, as DNA: TGTGCCAGTAGTATCTCGGGGAATGGGTACACTGAAGCTTTCTTT.

Here the CDR3 reads CASSGDRSYGYTF. CDR3 DNA: TGTGCCAGCAGCGGCGACAGATCCTATGGCTACACCTTC. The chain couples TRBV7-8 to TRBJ1-2; TRBD1 might be the D (5 bases). Germline CDR1 reads SGHVS; CDR2 reads FQNEAQ. This CDR3 is built from 13 residues. The V end was cut by 5 bases, the J end by 4 bases, with 11 bases between.

This clone showed up just a few times. The V call is TRBV6-6, the J call TRBJ1-4, with 11 bases matching TRBD1. The J segment lost 8 bases and the V segment lost 6 bases, leaving 5 bases of the junction unmatched. This CDR3 contains 14 residues. From germline, CDR1 is MNHNY and CDR2 SVGAGI (reference sequence). The CDR3 region has the DNA TGTGCCAGCAGGGCCGGGACAGGGGGAGAAAAACTGTTTTTT. Protein product: CASRAGTGGEKLFF.

The chain uses TRBV12-5 and TRBJ1-2; 8 bases fit TRBD1. J was trimmed by 6 bases and V by 5 bases; bases with no gene match: 14. CDR3 length: 16 residues. Germline assignment: CDR1 LGHNT and CDR2 FRNRAP. This CDR3 is CASGPAGVDRGHGYTF. CDR3 coding DNA: TGTGCTAGTGGTCCTGCCGGGGTCGACAGGGGCCATGGCTACACCTTC.

The chain recombines TRBV6-1 with TRBJ2-3, with D perhaps matching TRBD1 (5 bases). The CDR3 totals 15 residues. Per germline, CDR1 MNHNS and CDR2 SASEGT. V lost 3 bases, J lost 0 bases, and 10 bases lay in between. DNA for the CDR3: TGTGCCAGCAGTGAGTCCCCAGGGAGCACAGATACGCAGTATTTT. It translates to CASSESPGSTDTQYF.

The V and J genes are TRBV7-2 and TRBJ2-3; TRBD2 matches at 14 bases. The CDR3 has 15 residues. Germline lookup yields CDR1 SGHTA and CDR2 FQGNSA. Trimming removed 5 bases from V and 8 bases from J; junction bases left unmatched: 6. CDR3 amino acids: CASSPTSGGAGTQYF. In nucleotides, the CDR3 is TGTGCCAGCAGCCCGACTAGCGGGGGGGCGGGTACGCAGTATTTT.

The chain couples TRBV27 to TRBJ2-2, with D tentatively TRBD1 (5 bases). The germline CDR1 and CDR2 sequences are MNHEY and SMNVEV (reference sequence). V lost 3 bases and J lost 4, with 9 bases in between. The CDR3 totals 14 residues. Here the CDR3 DNA reads TGTGCCAGCAGTTTCGACAGCCTCACCGGGGAGCTGTTTTTT. It is translated as CASSFDSLTGELFF.

This rearrangement joins TRBV7-2 to TRBJ1-1; the D gene is possibly TRBD1 (6 bases). V was clipped by 3 bases and J by 9 bases, with 14 bases between them. The CDR3 totals 13 residues. Germline V lookup: CDR1 SGHTA, CDR2 FQGNSA. CDR3: CASSLGQGTKAFF. The CDR3 bases are TGTGCCAGCAGCTTGGGCCAGGGGACGAAAGCTTTCTTT.

This rearrangement joins TRBV6-6 to TRBJ1-2, with D possibly TRBD1 on 6 matching bases. V lost 6 bases, J lost 7 bases, and 18 bases lay in between. The CDR3 totals 14 residues. Germline loops: CDR1 MNHNY, CDR2 SVGAGI (reference sequence). The CDR3 bases are TGTGCCAGCAGCCAAATCGACAGGTTAGGTGGCTACACCTTC. This translates into CASSQIDRLGGYTF.

The V and J genes are TRBV7-3 and TRBJ2-1, with 12 bases that match TRBD2. V dropped 5 bases and J dropped 9; count of bases not matched to a gene: 8. The germline V gene encodes CDR1 SGHTA and CDR2 FQGTGA. This CDR3 is 15 amino acids long. CDR3 bases: TGTGCCAGCAGCGCCCCTAGCGGGGGGGCTGGTGAGCAGTTCTTC. This codes for CASSAPSGGAGEQFF.

The J gene is TRBJ2-5, the V gene TRBV19, with D possibly matching TRBD1 (6 bases). The J call may not be correct, given that the DNA end is closer to TRBJ2-7. Germline V CDR1 and CDR2: LNHDA, SQIVND (reference sequence). The CDR3 has 13 residues. CDR3 in amino acids: CASSRTGTIEQYF. In DNA, the CDR3 is TGTGCCAGTAGTAGAACGGGGACAATCGAGCAGTACTTC.

J is TRBJ1-6 and V is TRBV6-5; D perhaps matches TRBD1 (6 bases). V was trimmed by 10 bases and J by 8 bases, leaving 18 bases between them. CDR3 length equals 14 residues. Germline V lookup: CDR1 MNHEY, CDR2 SVGAGI. The CDR3 spells CATSLQGPYSPLHF. The CDR3 nucleotides read TGTGCCACCTCCTTACAGGGACCGTATTCACCCCTCCACTTT.

The chain combines TRBV10-1 with TRBJ2-5; D may be TRBD2 (6 bases). Deletions cut 0 bases from V and 4 bases from J, with 12 bases between. CDR3 size: 15 residues. Looked up from germline, CDR1 is WNHNN and CDR2 is SYGVQD (reference sequence). CDR3 nucleotides: TGCGCCAGCAGTGAGTCGGGGGTCGGGAGAGAGACCCAGTACTTC. It encodes CASSESGVGRETQYF.

V usage is TRBV28 and J usage is TRBJ1-6, with a tentative D call TRBD1 (5 bases). Per the germline V gene, CDR1 is MDHEN and CDR2 is SYDVKM. V was cut by 5 bases and J by 9 bases, with 14 bases left in between. CDR3 length: 14 amino acids. The CDR3 region has the DNA TGTGCCAGCAGTGCCCCAGACAGTATTTCACCCCTCCACTTT. As protein: CASSAPDSISPLHF.

The chain employs TRBV10-3 and TRBJ2-5, with TRBD1 matching 7 bases. CDR3 length equals 13 residues. V gave up 7 bases and J gave up 4 bases; unmatched junction bases: 6. Germline V gene data show CDR1 as ENHRY and CDR2 as SYGVKD. CDR3 loop: CAITDRERETQYF. In DNA form, the CDR3 reads TGTGCCATCACCGACAGGGAACGAGAGACCCAGTACTTC.